This TCR beta chain is from a study of T-cell memory formation after mild COVID-19. General study results and limits: Specificity for SARS-CoV-2 was not confirmed among the second-wave clones peaking on day 37. Contracting CD4+ clones were located mainly in CM and EM, and CD8+ clones in EMRA.

CDR1 and CDR2 (germline): SEHNR, FQNEAQ (reference sequence). This CDR3 region has 15 residues. Losses at the gene ends were 4 bases for V and 2 bases for J; bases not matched to a gene: 8. The sample holds many counts of this clonotype. No antigen is known for it. MiXCR, applied by TCRdb to the 5' RACE reads, yields one record per CDR3 protein. The sample shows under 300,000 distinct CDR3 sequences, roughly 8.2% of them seen only once. Sequenced sample: PBMCs or a T cell subset sorted from them (not recorded which). The chain joins TRBV7-9 to TRBJ2-7, with TRBD1 identical over 7 bases. The source is a young man who had mild COVID-19 (a few samples of this study predate the infection). Cell type and time point are not known. The DNA for the CDR3 is TGTGCCAGCAGCTCTTGGGACAGTCTAACCTACGAGCAGTACTTC. It specifies CASSSWDSLTYEQYF.